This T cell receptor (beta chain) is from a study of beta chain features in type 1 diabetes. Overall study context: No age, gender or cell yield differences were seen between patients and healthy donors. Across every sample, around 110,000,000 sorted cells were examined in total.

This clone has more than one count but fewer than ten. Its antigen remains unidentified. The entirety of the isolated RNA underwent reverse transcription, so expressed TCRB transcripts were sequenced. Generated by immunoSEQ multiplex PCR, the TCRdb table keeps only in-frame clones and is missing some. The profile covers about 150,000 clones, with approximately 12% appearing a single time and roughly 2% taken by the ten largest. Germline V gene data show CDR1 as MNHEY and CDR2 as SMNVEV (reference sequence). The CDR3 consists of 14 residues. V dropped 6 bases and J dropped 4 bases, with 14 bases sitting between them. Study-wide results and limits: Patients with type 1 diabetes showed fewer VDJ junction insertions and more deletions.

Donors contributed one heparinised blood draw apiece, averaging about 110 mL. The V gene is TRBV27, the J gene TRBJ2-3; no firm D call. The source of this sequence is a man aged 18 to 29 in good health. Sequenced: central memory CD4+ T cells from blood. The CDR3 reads CASSFSPWADTQYF. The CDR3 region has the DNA TGTGCCAGCAGCTTTTCGCCCTGGGCAGATACGCAGTATTTT.